This TCR beta chain was sequenced in a study of a mutant IDH1 vaccine in newly diagnosed glioma. Study summary: Most patients had received both radiotherapy and temozolomide, the prior options being radiotherapy, temozolomide, or both.

This CDR3 spans 14 amino acids. The V gene end was trimmed by 4 bases and the J gene end by 4 bases; junction bases not matched to a gene: 4. The V gene's germline CDR1 is SGHNT and CDR2 YYREEE (reference sequence). TCRdb's table, derived via immunoSEQ multiplex PCR, lists solely in-frame clones and lacks some. The data contain about 67,000 clones, more than 70% of them singletons. Time point: baseline, week 1 (first vaccination visit). The treatment is: pre-vaccination baseline after standard-of-care therapy. The sequencing used peripheral blood mononuclear cells (PBMCs), collected from a glioma patient treated with radiotherapy, temozolomide or both. The V gene is TRBV5-4, the J gene TRBJ1-1, with 10 positions matching TRBD1. The clonotype comes from a woman under 30 with glioma. Some clones in this sample may be carry-over from other donors' samples. Written as DNA, the CDR3 is TGTGCCAGCAGCGATGGACAGGGGGGCACTGAAGCTTTCTTT. Translating gives CASSDGQGGTEAFF.